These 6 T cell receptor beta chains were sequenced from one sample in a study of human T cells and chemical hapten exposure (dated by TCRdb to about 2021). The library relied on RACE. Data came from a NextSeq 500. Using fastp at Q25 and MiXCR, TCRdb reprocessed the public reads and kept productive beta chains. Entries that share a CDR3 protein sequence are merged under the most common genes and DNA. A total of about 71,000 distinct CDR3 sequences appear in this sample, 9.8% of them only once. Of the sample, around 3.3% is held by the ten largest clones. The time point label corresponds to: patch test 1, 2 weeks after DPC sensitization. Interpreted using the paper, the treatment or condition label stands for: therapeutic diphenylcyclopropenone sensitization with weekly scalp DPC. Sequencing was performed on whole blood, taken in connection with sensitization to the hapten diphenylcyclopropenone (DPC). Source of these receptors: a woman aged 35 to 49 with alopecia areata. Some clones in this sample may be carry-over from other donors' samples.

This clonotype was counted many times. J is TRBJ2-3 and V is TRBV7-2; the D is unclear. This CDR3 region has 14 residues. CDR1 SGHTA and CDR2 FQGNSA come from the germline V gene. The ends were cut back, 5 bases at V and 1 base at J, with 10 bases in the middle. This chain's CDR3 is CASSPPLGTDTQYF. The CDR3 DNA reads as TGTGCCAGCAGCCCTCCCTTGGGCACAGATACGCAGTATTTT.

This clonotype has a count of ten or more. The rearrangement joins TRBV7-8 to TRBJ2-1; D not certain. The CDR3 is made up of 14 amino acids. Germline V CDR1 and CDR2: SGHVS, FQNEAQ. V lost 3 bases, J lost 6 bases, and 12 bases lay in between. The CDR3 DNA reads TGTGCCAGCAGCTTGACCGGTGTTGGCAATGAGCAGTTCTTC. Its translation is CASSLTGVGNEQFF.

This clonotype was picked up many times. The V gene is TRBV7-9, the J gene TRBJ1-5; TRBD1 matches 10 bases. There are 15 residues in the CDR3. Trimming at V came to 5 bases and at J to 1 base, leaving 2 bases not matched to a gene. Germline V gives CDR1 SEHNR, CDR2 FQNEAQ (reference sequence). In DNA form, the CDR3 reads TGTGCCAGCAGCCAGGACAGGGGGAGCAATCAGCCCCAGCATTTT. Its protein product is CASSQDRGSNQPQHF.

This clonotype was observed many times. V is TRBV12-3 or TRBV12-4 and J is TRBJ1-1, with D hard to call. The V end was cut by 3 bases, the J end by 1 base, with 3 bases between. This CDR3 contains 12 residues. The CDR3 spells CASSLGNTEAFF. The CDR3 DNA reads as TGTGCCAGCAGTTTGGGGAACACTGAAGCTTTCTTT.

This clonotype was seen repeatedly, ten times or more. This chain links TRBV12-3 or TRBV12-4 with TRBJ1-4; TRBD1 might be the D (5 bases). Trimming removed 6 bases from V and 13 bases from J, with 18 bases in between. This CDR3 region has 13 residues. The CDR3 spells CASSPGTAGGLFF. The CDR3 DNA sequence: TGTGCCAGCAGCCCCGGGACCGCCGGGGGACTGTTTTTT.

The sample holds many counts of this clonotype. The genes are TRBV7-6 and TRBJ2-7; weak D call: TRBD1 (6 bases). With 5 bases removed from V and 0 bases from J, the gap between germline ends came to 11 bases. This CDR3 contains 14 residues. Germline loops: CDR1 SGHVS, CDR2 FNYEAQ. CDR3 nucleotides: TGTGCCAGCAGCCACCCGGACAGCTCCTACGAGCAGTACTTC. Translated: CASSHPDSSYEQYF.